This is a list of T cell receptor beta chains from one sample in a study of T cell responses to AZD1222 COVID-19 vaccine. TCRdb's table, derived via immunoSEQ multiplex PCR, lists solely in-frame clones and lacks some. The sample has around 120,000 clones; roughly 90% are singletons. Sample: peripheral blood, taken 28 days after the second AZD1222 dose. The source of these receptors is an adult who received the AZD1222 COVID-19 vaccine. CDR3s include the opening cysteine and the closing phenylalanine or tryptophan. The D gene is left open where the match is weak. Only some rows state a clone size, as once, few, many or a class for expanded clones.

d_gene	abundance	v_gene	j_gene	CDR3aa	CDR3nt
TRBD2	.	TRBV5-1	TRBJ2-7	CASSTGLVSGPYEQYF	TGCGCCAGCAGCACAGGACTAGTTTCAGGACCCTACGAGCAGTACTTC
.	once	TRBV7-2	TRBJ1-2	CASSLGQAKGYGYTF	TGTGCCAGCAGCTTAGGTCAGGCCAAGGGGTATGGCTACACCTTC
TRBD1	.	TRBV7-2	TRBJ1-1	CASSLGQANTEAFF	TGTGCCAGCAGCCTAGGACAGGCTAACACTGAAGCTTTCTTT
.	.	TRBV3-1/TRBV3-2	TRBJ1-2	CASSQDIRGRGYTF	TGTGCCAGCAGCCAAGATATCCGGGGGCGAGGCTACACCTTC
.	.	TRBV29-1	TRBJ2-7	CSVEFTYEQYF	TGCAGCGTCGAGTTTACCTACGAGCAGTACTTC
TRBD2	.	TRBV28	TRBJ2-3	CASRAGGPPDTQYF	TGTGCCAGCAGGGCGGGGGGGCCCCCAGATACGCAGTATTTT
TRBD1	.	TRBV9	TRBJ2-6	CASSARDRGYERANVLTF	TGTGCCAGCAGCGCGCGGGACAGGGGGTACGAACGGGCCAACGTCCTGACTTTC
.	.	TRBV5-1	TRBJ1-6	CASSLTAGRDSPLHF	TGCGCCAGCAGCTTGACGGCAGGACGCGATTCACCCCTCCACTTT
.	.	TRBV15	TRBJ1-2	CATSRDRVRRNDGYTF	TGTGCCACCAGCAGAGATCGTGTCAGACGGAATGATGGCTACACCTTC
.	.	TRBV20-1	TRBJ1-1	CSASRGSGSLNTEAFF	TGCAGTGCTAGTAGGGGTTCCGGCAGCTTGAACACTGAAGCTTTCTTT
.	few	TRBV5-4	TRBJ1-4	CASSLTGVGEKLFF	TGTGCCAGCAGCTTGACAGGTGTGGGTGAAAAACTGTTTTTT
.	.	TRBV7-2	TRBJ2-2	CASSLPENTGELFF	TGTGCCAGCAGCTTACCAGAGAACACCGGGGAGCTGTTTTTT
.	once	TRBV5-4	TRBJ2-1	CASSFPGVGSYNEQFF	TGTGCCAGCAGCTTCCCGGGGGTTGGATCCTACAATGAGCAGTTCTTC
TRBD1	.	TRBV19	TRBJ2-1	CASSTFGPQGTNEQFF	TGTGCCAGTAGCACATTTGGCCCACAGGGGACCAATGAGCAGTTCTTC
TRBD1	.	TRBV6-5	TRBJ2-1	CASRPGTGGYNEQFF	TGTGCCAGCAGACCCGGGACAGGGGGCTACAATGAGCAGTTCTTC
TRBD1	.	TRBV9	TRBJ1-1	CASSAATGGHTEAFF	TGTGCCAGCAGCGCGGCGACAGGGGGCCACACTGAAGCTTTCTTT
.	.	TRBV4-1	TRBJ1-2	CASRDRDLGPYGYTF	TGCGCCAGCAGAGACCGGGACCTAGGGCCCTATGGCTACACCTTC
.	.	TRBV5-5	TRBJ1-4	CASSPVASDEKLFF	TGTGCCAGCAGTCCGGTAGCCTCGGATGAAAAACTGTTTTTT
.	.	TRBV4-3	TRBJ2-3	CASSQGQATADTQYF	TGCGCCAGCAGCCAAGGCCAAGCAACCGCAGATACGCAGTATTTT
TRBD1	once	TRBV5-1	TRBJ2-7	CASSNRDRGYSYEQYF	TGCGCCAGCAGCAATCGCGACAGGGGCTACTCCTACGAGCAGTACTTC
TRBD1	few	TRBV3-1/TRBV3-2	TRBJ1-2	CASSQLGQGRYGYTF	TGTGCCAGCAGCCAACTTGGACAGGGCAGGTATGGCTACACCTTC
.	.	TRBV6-6	TRBJ1-6	CASRRDSPLHF	TGTGCCAGCAGGAGAGATTCACCCCTCCACTTT
.	.	TRBV9	TRBJ2-2	CASSARVSTDTGELFF	TGTGCCAGCAGCGCCCGGGTCTCCACCGACACCGGGGAGCTGTTTTTT
.	.	TRBV20-1	TRBJ2-7	CSASRGWEQYF	TGCAGTGCTAGTCGGGGTTGGGAGCAGTACTTC
.	few	TRBV19	TRBJ2-7	CASSIDIASRGREQYF	TGTGCCAGTAGTATAGATATCGCCTCTAGGGGAAGGGAGCAGTACTTC
TRBD1	.	TRBV19	TRBJ1-2	CASSSKQGRSNYGYTF	TGTGCCAGTAGTTCCAAACAGGGGAGATCTAACTATGGCTACACCTTC
TRBD1	.	TRBV9	TRBJ1-5	CASSADRGWGPQHF	TGTGCCAGCAGCGCGGACAGGGGCTGGGGGCCCCAGCATTTT
.	.	TRBV7-9	TRBJ1-2	CASSPGPNYGYTF	TGTGCCAGCAGCCCAGGGCCTAACTATGGCTACACCTTC
.	.	TRBV14	TRBJ1-5	CASSQERGQPQHF	TGTGCCAGCAGCCAAGAGCGGGGACAGCCCCAGCATTTT
.	few	TRBV12-3/TRBV12-4	TRBJ1-5	CASSSSSREPQHF	TGTGCCAGCAGTTCGAGCAGCAGGGAGCCCCAGCATTTT
.	.	TRBV14	TRBJ1-2	CASSLTRQSGGYTF	TGTGCCAGCAGCCTTACTCGACAGTCCGGGGGCTACACCTTC
.	.	TRBV7-2	TRBJ1-1	CASSLVTGEAFF	TGTGCCAGCAGCTTAGTGACGGGTGAAGCTTTCTTT
.	.	TRBV10-1	TRBJ2-3	CASSERDPTDTQYF	TGCGCCAGCAGTGAAAGGGACCCCACAGATACGCAGTATTTT
.	once	TRBV6-5	TRBJ2-7	CASSYRGSYEQYF	TGTGCCAGCAGTTACCGGGGTTCCTACGAGCAGTACTTC
.	.	TRBV11-2	TRBJ1-2	CASSLVAPPVAGYTF	TGTGCCAGCAGCTTAGTGGCCCCACCTGTGGCGGGCTACACCTTC